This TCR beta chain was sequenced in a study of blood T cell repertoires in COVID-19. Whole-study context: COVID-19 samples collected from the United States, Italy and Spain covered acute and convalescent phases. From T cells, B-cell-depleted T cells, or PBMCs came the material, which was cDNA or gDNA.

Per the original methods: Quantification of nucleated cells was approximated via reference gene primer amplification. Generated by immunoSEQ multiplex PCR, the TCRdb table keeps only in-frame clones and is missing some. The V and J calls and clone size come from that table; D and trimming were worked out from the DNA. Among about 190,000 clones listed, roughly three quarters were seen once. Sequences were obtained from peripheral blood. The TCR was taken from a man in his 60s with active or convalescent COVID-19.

DNA of the CDR3: TGCGCCAGCAGCTTCGGGACAGGAGACTACGAGCAGTACTTC. Residues: CASSFGTGDYEQYF. This chain uses TRBV5-1 with TRBJ2-7; 8 bases align to TRBD1. Germline lookup yields CDR1 SGHRS and CDR2 YFSETQ. V lost 2 bases and J lost 3; bases outside the gene matches: 4. This CDR3 comprises 14 residues.